This TCR beta chain was obtained from a study of T cell responses to AZD1222 COVID-19 vaccine. Germline CDR1 and CDR2: ENHRY and SYGVKD. The CDR3 has 15 residues. Trimming shortened V by 2 bases and J by 3 bases, and 14 bases separated the two germline ends. This clone was picked up one time. TCRdb's copy holds only in-frame clones and misses some; the assay was immunoSEQ multiplex PCR. The sample has 130,000 or so clones; 75% to 95% are singletons. This clonotype was obtained from an adult who received the MenACWY meningococcal vaccine as a control. The starting material was peripheral blood, obtained 28 days after the second dose of the MenACWY control vaccine. The rearrangement uses TRBV10-3 and TRBJ2-7; D may correspond to TRBD1 or TRBD2 (5 bases each). As DNA, the CDR3 is TGTGCCATCAGTGAGAGGGTCGGGACGGACTACGAGCAGTACTTC. This sequence encodes CAISERVGTDYEQYF.